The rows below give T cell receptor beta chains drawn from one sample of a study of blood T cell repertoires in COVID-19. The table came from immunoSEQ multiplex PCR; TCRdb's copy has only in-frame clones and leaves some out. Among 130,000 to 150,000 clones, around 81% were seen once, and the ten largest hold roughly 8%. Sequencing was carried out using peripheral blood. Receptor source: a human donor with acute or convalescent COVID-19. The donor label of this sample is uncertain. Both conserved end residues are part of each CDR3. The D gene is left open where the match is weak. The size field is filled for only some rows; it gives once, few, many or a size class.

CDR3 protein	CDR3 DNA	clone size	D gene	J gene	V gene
CASSFRSGGSYEQYF	TGCGCCAGCAGCTTCCGATCGGGGGGCTCCTACGAGCAGTACTTC	.	TRBD2	TRBJ2-7	TRBV5-1
CASSAAGGPLTDEQFF	TGTGCCAGCAGCGCCGCCGGGGGGCCTCTCACCGATGAGCAGTTCTTC	.	.	TRBJ2-1	TRBV9
CASSIKASGPTDTQYF	TGTGCCAGCAGCATCAAGGCTAGCGGTCCCACAGATACGCAGTATTTT	.	TRBD2	TRBJ2-3	TRBV7-9
CASSLEGGTGELFF	TGTGCCAGCAGCTTAGAAGGGGGAACCGGGGAGCTGTTTTTT	.	.	TRBJ2-2	TRBV13
CASSQDSWGNRGTEAFF	TGCGCCAGCAGCCAAGATAGTTGGGGCAATCGAGGAACTGAAGCTTTCTTT	.	.	TRBJ1-1	TRBV4-1
CASSPDRVAYEQYF	TGCGCCAGCAGCCCAGATCGGGTTGCCTACGAGCAGTACTTC	.	.	TRBJ2-7	TRBV4-1
CASRGRASSGNTIYF	TGTGCCAGTAGGGGCAGGGCATCTTCTGGAAACACCATATATTTT	.	.	TRBJ1-3	TRBV19
CASSINTGYQETQYF	TGTGCCAGCAGTATCAACACGGGGTACCAAGAGACCCAGTACTTC	.	.	TRBJ2-5	TRBV6-5
CASSYGTLNYGYTF	TGTGCCAGCAGTTACGGGACTCTCAACTATGGCTACACCTTC	.	.	TRBJ1-2	TRBV6-5
CASSYGSGSETQYF	TGTGCCAGCAGTTACGGGTCAGGGTCGGAGACCCAGTACTTC	.	.	TRBJ2-5	TRBV6-5
CASSLAAGDISPLHF	TGTGCCAGCAGCTTAGCAGCCGGGGATATATCACCCCTCCACTTT	.	.	TRBJ1-6	TRBV7-9
CASSPDSTKSYGYTF	TGCGCCAGCAGCCCTGACTCGACCAAAAGCTATGGCTACACCTTC	once	.	TRBJ1-2	TRBV5-1
CSVAGTQDQPQHF	TGCAGCGTTGCCGGGACACAGGATCAGCCCCAGCATTTT	.	.	TRBJ1-5	TRBV29-1
CASSAGQGQGTEAFF	TGTGCCAGCAGTGCGGGACAGGGTCAAGGCACTGAAGCTTTCTTT	.	TRBD1	TRBJ1-1	TRBV2
CASGGLAGETQYF	TGTGCCAGTGGGGGACTAGCGGGGGAGACCCAGTACTTC	.	TRBD2	TRBJ2-5	TRBV19
CASSPPRAGAGNTEAFF	TGTGCCAGCAGCCCCCCAAGAGCGGGGGCGGGGAACACTGAAGCTTTCTTT	.	.	TRBJ1-1	TRBV3-1/TRBV3-2